This TCR beta chain was retrieved from a study of blood T cell repertoires in COVID-19. For the study at large: Nucleic acid was either cDNA or gDNA, and it came from T cells, B-cell-depleted T cells, or PBMCs.

V lost 3 bases, J lost 0 bases, and 14 bases lay in between. The CDR3 has 16 amino acids. Germline CDR1 reads KGHSH; CDR2 reads LQKENI. This clone was seen once. Assay used: immunoSEQ multiplex PCR; TCRdb lists only in-frame clones, some missing. Of nearly 200,000 clones in the sample, roughly 90% were seen once. V usage is TRBV18 and J usage is TRBJ1-2, with no clear D. Sample: peripheral blood. This TCR came from a woman in her seventies with acute or convalescent COVID-19. As DNA, the CDR3 is TGTGCCAGCTCACCTCGTGGAGGGCAGCCTAACTATGGCTACACCTTC. Protein product: CASSPRGGQPNYGYTF.